Shown below are 21 T cell receptor beta chains from a single sample sequenced in a study of shared clonotypes between healthy human individuals. Clones were sequenced by immunoSEQ multiplex PCR, and TCRdb holds only the in-frame ones, with some missing. The data contain hundreds of thousands of clones, roughly 73% of them singletons. The sequencing sample was made of memory CD4+ T cells sorted from blood. Regarding subset: CD45RA-negative fraction. The receptors originated from a woman aged 25 to 39 in good health.

As concerns this clone: Other DNA sequences of this sample code for an identical CDR3. The chain combines TRBV29-1 with TRBJ1-1; 10 bases map to TRBD1. Trimming removed 4 bases from V and 3 bases from J; junction bases left unmatched: 2. Germline V gives CDR1 SQVTM, CDR2 ANQGSEA. The CDR3 covers 13 residues. CDR3 sequence reads: CSVAGQGYTEAFF. CDR3 coding DNA: TGCAGCGTTGCGGGACAGGGGTACACTGAAGCTTTCTTT. Based on the CDR3 plus reference TRBV29-1 and TRBJ1-1, the full variable domain is SAVISQKPSRDICQRGTSLTIQCQVDSQVTMMFWYRQQPGQSLTLIATANQGSEATYESGFVIDKFPISRPNLTFSTLTVSNMSPEDSSIYLCSVAGQGYTEAFFGQGTRLTVV.

This clone has a handful of counts. The V gene is TRBV10-3, the J gene TRBJ2-5, with D perhaps assigned TRBD1 or TRBD2 (5 bases each). The V and J ends lost 0 bases and 5 bases respectively, with 16 bases between them. In germline, CDR1 is ENHRY, CDR2 SYGVKD. The CDR3 has 16 residues. The CDR3 is CAISESFGRGEETQYF. The CDR3 bases are TGTGCCATCAGTGAGTCTTTTGGTCGAGGGGAGGAGACCCAGTACTTC.

To note about this clone: One junction end does not reproduce the germline sequence, and a read error may be involved. This rearrangement joins TRBV20-1 to TRBJ2-5; 9 nucleotides align to TRBD2. Germline CDR1 and CDR2: DFQATT and SNEGSKA (reference sequence). There are 11 residues in the CDR3. CDR3 DNA: TGCAGTGCTCTACAGCGGGAGGTTGACAACTTC. It translates to CSALQREVDNF.

This sequence joins TRBV5-1 and TRBJ2-7; possibly TRBD2 for D (6 bases). V was trimmed by 3 bases and J by 3 bases, leaving 19 bases between them. The CDR3 sequence is 16 residues long. Germline CDR1 SGHRS, CDR2 YFSETQ. In DNA, the CDR3 is TGCGCCAGCAGCTCCCCCGGCAGGCAGGGAGGCTACGAGCAGTACTTC. This translates into CASSSPGRQGGYEQYF. Looking up the rest from reference TRBV5-1 and TRBJ2-7 gives the full variable domain: KAGVTQTPRYLIKTRGQQVTLSCSPISGHRSVSWYQQTPGQGLQFLFEYFSETQRNKGNFPGRFSGRQFSNSRSEMNVSTLELGDSALYLCASSSPGRQGGYEQYFGPGTRLTVT.

Only a few counts were recorded for this clone. The J gene is TRBJ2-2, the V gene TRBV19; 7 positions agree with TRBD1. The CDR3 extends over 14 amino acids. The germline gives CDR1 LNHDA, CDR2 SQIVND (reference sequence). The V segment lost 11 bases and the J segment 0 bases; nucleotides outside the gene matches: 6. The CDR3 reads CAAKGQPNTGELFF. Written as DNA, the CDR3 is TGTGCCGCAAAGGGACAGCCGAACACCGGGGAGCTGTTTTTT.

The chain links TRBV5-1 to TRBJ2-2, with D perhaps given as TRBD1 or TRBD2 (5 bases each). The germline V gene encodes CDR1 SGHRS and CDR2 YFSETQ. This CDR3 spans 17 amino acids. V dropped 4 bases and J dropped 4 bases, with 20 bases sitting between them. This CDR3 is CASSGGHPNRVTGELFF. In DNA, the CDR3 is TGCGCCAGCAGCGGAGGACACCCCAATCGGGTCACCGGGGAGCTGTTTTTT.

This chain uses TRBV5-8 with TRBJ2-3; weak D call: TRBD1 (5 bases). This CDR3 region has 15 residues. The germline V and J ends were trimmed by 4 bases and 1 base, with 13 bases remaining between them. Germline values: CDR1 SGHTS, CDR2 YDEGEE. The CDR3 coding sequence is TGTGCCAGCAGCCGGACACAGTCGGGCACAGATACGCAGTATTTT. Its translation is CASSRTQSGTDTQYF.

The chain combines TRBV5-1 with TRBJ1-1; 8 bases fit TRBD1. CDR1 and CDR2 (germline): SGHRS, YFSETQ. The V gene end was trimmed by 4 bases and the J gene end by 5 bases; junction bases not matched to a gene: 7. This CDR3 comprises 14 residues. Here the CDR3 reads CASSTGQGGTEAFF. In DNA, the CDR3 is TGCGCCAGCAGCACCGGACAGGGAGGTACTGAAGCTTTCTTT.

The rearrangement joins TRBV5-1 to TRBJ2-5; 10 bases match TRBD2. This CDR3 is built from 16 residues. Unmatched junction bases numbered 9, after V lost 4 bases and J lost 3 bases. Germline lookup yields CDR1 SGHRS and CDR2 YFSETQ. This chain's CDR3 is CASSRAASGSEETQYF. The CDR3 coding sequence is TGCGCCAGCAGCCGGGCGGCTAGCGGGAGTGAAGAGACCCAGTACTTC.

Regarding this clone: This specimen includes other DNA sequences encoding the same CDR3. The chain carries TRBV5-1 and TRBJ1-3; D gene unclear. The CDR3 is 15 amino acids. CDR1 is SGHRS, CDR2 YFSETQ, per germline. V was trimmed by 0 bases and J by 0 bases, leaving 7 bases between them. CDR3 coding DNA: TGCGCCAGCAGCTTGGCTGGAGGCTCTGGAAACACCATATATTTT. This translates into CASSLAGGSGNTIYF. Using reference TRBV5-1 and TRBJ1-3 for the parts outside the CDR3, the full variable domain is KAGVTQTPRYLIKTRGQQVTLSCSPISGHRSVSWYQQTPGQGLQFLFEYFSETQRNKGNFPGRFSGRQFSNSRSEMNVSTLELGDSALYLCASSLAGGSGNTIYFGEGSWLTVV.

This chain joins TRBV28 and TRBJ2-1; the D gene is possibly TRBD2 (6 bases). Trimming shortened V by 6 bases and J by 10 bases, and 19 bases separated the two germline ends. Per the germline V gene, CDR1 is MDHEN and CDR2 is SYDVKM. The CDR3 is 14 residues long. The CDR3 loop is CASSAGTPSKEQFF. In DNA form, the CDR3 reads TGTGCCAGCAGCGCAGGGACTCCCAGCAAGGAGCAGTTCTTC. The full variable domain, with the rest looked up from reference TRBV28 and TRBJ2-1, is DVKVTQSSRYLVKRTGEKVFLECVQDMDHENMFWYRQDPGLGLRLIYFSYDVKMKEKGDIPEGYSVSREKKERFSLILESASTNQTSMYLCASSAGTPSKEQFFGPGTRLTVL.

There are a few counts of this clone. The chain carries TRBV6-6 and TRBJ1-5; weak D call: TRBD1 (5 bases). Germline-derived CDR1 and CDR2 are MNHNY and SVGAGI (reference sequence). V gave up 6 bases and J gave up 1 base, with 16 bases separating them. This CDR3 contains 16 residues. The CDR3 bases are TGTGCCAGCAGGCGAACGGGGCGAGAGAGCAATCAGCCCCAGCATTTT. It specifies CASRRTGRESNQPQHF.

The chain is built from TRBV19 and TRBJ2-1, with 8 bases matching TRBD2. Germline CDR1 and CDR2: LNHDA and SQIVND (reference sequence). The V and J ends lost 8 bases and 7 bases, in that order; junction bases with no gene match: 10. The CDR3 contains 14 residues. CDR3 residues: CASLGGLGLNEQFF. In nucleotides, the CDR3 is TGTGCCAGTCTGGGGGGACTAGGACTTAATGAGCAGTTCTTC.

This sequence joins TRBV7-8 and TRBJ1-2, with D tentatively TRBD1 (6 bases). From germline, CDR1 is SGHVS and CDR2 FQNEAQ. The CDR3 runs 15 residues. Trimming removed 5 bases from V and 0 bases from J, with 13 bases in between. The CDR3 region is CASSPDEGANYGYTF. Written as DNA, the CDR3 is TGTGCCAGCAGCCCTGATGAGGGGGCTAACTATGGCTACACCTTC.

The chain has TRBV6-6 and TRBJ1-5; 7 nucleotides agree with TRBD1. The germline CDR1 and CDR2 sequences are MNHNY and SVGAGI (reference sequence). CDR3 length: 16 amino acids. V trimming: 5 bases; J trimming: 0 bases; junction bases outside the gene matches: 7. CDR3 DNA sequence: TGTGCCAGCAGTCGTCAGGGGGGAGATAGCAATCAGCCCCAGCATTTT. As protein: CASSRQGGDSNQPQHF.

Details on this clone: The same CDR3 arises from other DNA sequences in this sample as well. This chain connects TRBV5-6 to TRBJ2-7; 10 bases fit TRBD2. V dropped 4 bases and J dropped 3; count of bases not matched to a gene: 4. Germline CDR1 and CDR2: SGHDT and YYEEEE. The CDR3 loop spans 14 amino acids. The CDR3: CASSSSGGIYEQYF. Written as DNA, the CDR3 is TGTGCCAGCAGCAGTAGCGGGGGGATCTACGAGCAGTACTTC.

This chain connects TRBV18 to TRBJ1-5; unclear D gene. The germline V and J ends were trimmed by 4 bases and 5 bases, with 9 bases remaining between them. Germline V gives CDR1 KGHSH, CDR2 LQKENI. CDR3 length equals 13 residues. In DNA, the CDR3 is TGTGCCAGCTCACTCTCCGAGGATCAGCCCCAGCATTTT. It specifies CASSLSEDQPQHF.

The chain is built from TRBV19 and TRBJ2-7; TRBD1 matches 10 bases. This CDR3 is 14 amino acids long. Germline values: CDR1 LNHDA, CDR2 SQIVND (reference sequence). J gave up 0 bases and V 6 bases, and 2 bases lay outside the gene matches. This chain's CDR3 is CASSDRGLSYEQYF. The CDR3 DNA sequence: TGTGCCAGTAGCGACAGGGGGCTCTCCTACGAGCAGTACTTC.

The rearrangement joins TRBV10-3 to TRBJ2-7; D ambiguous. CDR3 length: 17 residues. The germline V gene has CDR1 ENHRY and CDR2 SYGVKD. The V gene lost 4 bases and the J gene lost 4 bases, with 23 bases spanning the gap. CDR3 coding DNA: TGTGCCATCAGTGGGTCCGGGCCCCCCGCCGGATTTTACGAGCAGTACTTC. It yields the protein CAISGSGPPAGFYEQYF.

This clone has only a few counts. The V and J genes are TRBV4-1 and TRBJ1-2; possible D gene TRBD1, 6 bases. The CDR3 is made up of 14 amino acids. Germline V gives CDR1 MGHRA, CDR2 YSYEKL. The V end was cut by 4 bases, the J end by 3 bases, with 12 bases between. The CDR3 DNA is TGCGCCAGCAGCCCACTACAGGGATACTATGGCTACACCTTC. Translated, it gives CASSPLQGYYGYTF.

By share of the sample, this clone is medium-sized. The genes are TRBV5-6 and TRBJ2-2, with 11 bases matching TRBD1. The CDR3 sequence is 16 residues long. Trimming at V came to 3 bases and at J to 6 bases, leaving 7 bases not matched to a gene. Germline CDR1 is SGHDT and CDR2 is YYEEEE. The CDR3 coding sequence is TGTGCCAGCAGCTATGTCCCGGGACAGGGGGCCGGGGAGCTGTTTTTT. This gives the protein CASSYVPGQGAGELFF.